This TCR beta chain comes out of a study of control samples from healthy donors and cancer patients. Germline V lookup: CDR1 SGHTA, CDR2 FQGNSA. V dropped 5 bases and J dropped 6; count of bases not matched to a gene: 10. The CDR3 sequence is 15 residues long. Clones were read by immunoSEQ multiplex PCR, and TCRdb kept only the in-frame ones, dropping some. The data hold 52,000 or so clones, with around 94% observed a single time. The clonotype comes from a man aged 25-40 years in good health. The gene calls are TRBV7-2 and TRBJ1-2, with 9 bases aligning to TRBD1. Input material: blood. The CDR3 DNA sequence: TGTGCCAGCAGCCTAAATGGCCGGGACAGGGATGGCTACACCTTC. Protein product: CASSLNGRDRDGYTF.